The text below deals with one T cell receptor beta chain. As handled by the study authors: How many nucleated cells were present was estimated from reference gene primer amplification. Repertoires were generated with immunoSEQ multiplex PCR, while TCRdb's copy carries only in-frame clones and drops some. That table is the source of V, J and clone size, and D and trimming were worked out from the DNA. The profile shows approximately 220,000 clones, approximately 83% of them singletons. These data belong to a study of blood T cell repertoires in COVID-19. Trimming took off 2 bases at V and 4 bases at J, with 14 bases between the two ends. Germline V gene sequence: CDR1 SGHVS, CDR2 FNYEAQ. CDR3 length: 15 residues.

The chain links TRBV7-6 to TRBJ1-1; TRBD1 is a possible D gene (6 bases). Sequenced input: peripheral blood. This TCR derives from a woman in her forties with active or convalescent COVID-19. The CDR3 region is CASSLYQNRATEAFF. The CDR3 DNA follows: TGTGCCAGCAGCTTATATCAGAACAGGGCCACTGAAGCTTTCTTT.